The 8 T cell receptor beta chains below come from one sample, sequenced in a study of T cells in Graves' hyperthyroidism and ophthalmopathy. Researchers took RNA transcripts and amplified the TCR beta CDR3 regions from them. TCR CDR3 underwent first-round RT-PCR with the HTBI primer set. TCRdb independently ran MiXCR on the multiplex PCR reads; one entry per CDR3 protein. This sample carries fewer than 650,000 distinct CDR3 sequences, about 14% of them seen once, and the ten largest clones take about 15%. Sequencing was performed on blood. These receptors came from a woman aged 40 to 49 with Graves' hyperthyroidism.

This clonotype came up a few times. The chain recombines TRBV20-1 with TRBJ2-7; possible D gene TRBD2, 6 bases. This CDR3 has 14 amino acids. V was trimmed by 4 bases and J by 1 base, leaving 14 bases between them. Per the germline V gene, CDR1 is DFQATT and CDR2 is SNEGSKA (reference sequence). The CDR3 region is CSAILHGSSYEQYF. The CDR3, as DNA: TGCAGTGCTATACTACACGGGAGTTCCTACGAGCAGTACTTC.

In this sample, this clonotype turned up many times. J is TRBJ2-7 and V is TRBV5-1; 7 bases are a match to TRBD2. From germline, CDR1 is SGHRS and CDR2 YFSETQ. This CDR3 has 17 residues. V lost 0 bases and J lost 2; bases outside the gene matches: 11. Written as DNA, the CDR3 is TGCGCCAGCAGCTTGGGGGAGGGCGGACCCACCGCCTACGAGCAGTACTTC. Protein: CASSLGEGGPTAYEQYF.

This chain links TRBV11-3 with TRBJ2-7; 8 bases are shared with TRBD1. With V trimmed by 5 bases and J by 2 bases, 11 bases remained unmatched. The CDR3 is 16 residues long. The germline gives CDR1 SGHNT, CDR2 YENEEA. CDR3 bases: TGTGCCAGCAGCCCCCGGACAGGGTTTAAAGCCTACGAGCAGTACTTC. Encoded protein: CASSPRTGFKAYEQYF. The full variable domain, rest sourced from reference TRBV11-3 and TRBJ2-7, is EAGVVQSPRYKIIEKKQPVAFWCNPISGHNTLYWYLQNLGQGPELLIRYENEEAVDDSQLPKDRFSAERLKGVDSTLKIQPAELGDSAVYLCASSPRTGFKAYEQYFGPGTRLTVT.

Ten or more counts support this clonotype. The J gene is TRBJ1-1, the V gene TRBV27; D might be TRBD1 (6 bases). The CDR3 is 16 residues long. The V end was cut by 4 bases, the J end by 3 bases, with 18 bases between. Per the germline V gene, CDR1 is MNHEY and CDR2 is SMNVEV (reference sequence). In DNA, the CDR3 is TGTGCCAGCAGTTCACTCCCTACAGAGGGGGACACTGAAGCTTTCTTT. Its translation is CASSSLPTEGDTEAFF.

This clonotype showed up just a few times. The chain employs TRBV3-1 and TRBJ1-4, with 9 bases fitting TRBD1. J was trimmed by 7 bases and V by 6 bases; bases with no gene match: 18. Germline CDR1 is LGHDT and CDR2 is YNNKEL (reference sequence). This CDR3 has 18 amino acids. The CDR3: CASSAPARFGQGSEKLFF. CDR3 nucleotide sequence: TGTGCCAGCAGTGCCCCCGCGCGCTTCGGACAGGGGAGTGAAAAACTGTTTTTT.

This chain joins TRBV28 and TRBJ2-3; 7 bases are shared with TRBD2. Germline assignment: CDR1 MDHEN and CDR2 SYDVKM. There are 17 residues in the CDR3. After removal of 3 bases from V and 1 base from J, the junction contained 10 bases not matched to a gene. The CDR3 nucleotides are TGTGCCAGCAGTTTCCCGGGAGGAGGGTTGGGCACAGATACGCAGTATTTT. It yields the protein CASSFPGGGLGTDTQYF.

The chain employs TRBV29-1 and TRBJ2-7; 10 bases agree with TRBD2. Germline CDR1 and CDR2: SQVTM and ANQGSEA. Trimming cost V 7 bases and J 5 bases; bases outside gene matches: 8. The CDR3 spans 13 residues. CDR3 DNA: TGCAGCGCAAGAGCGGGAGGGCCGAACGAGCAGTACTTC. Translated: CSARAGGPNEQYF.

Ten or more counts support this clonotype. The rearrangement uses TRBV20-1 and TRBJ2-7, with TRBD2 matching 8 bases. In germline, CDR1 is DFQATT, CDR2 SNEGSKA (reference sequence). This CDR3 has 14 amino acids. Trimming at V came to 4 bases and at J to 2 bases, leaving 7 bases not matched to a gene. CDR3 sequence: CSATTSGITYEQYF. The CDR3 DNA reads as TGCAGTGCTACTACTAGCGGAATTACCTACGAGCAGTACTTC.